Presented here are 23 T cell receptor beta chains from one specimen sequenced in a study of CD8 T cells in ankylosing spondylitis. These receptors' antigens are unknown. TCRdb called the 5' RACE reads again in MiXCR, with one record for every CDR3 protein. Found here are about 220,000 distinct CDR3 sequences, 15% to 20% of them singletons; the top ten hold approximately 42%. Overall study findings and caveats: Characteristic of ankylosing spondylitis blood, it appeared, was a TCR beta motif comprising eight highly homologous variants.

The sample was blood, either unsorted or a sorted T cell fraction (not recorded which). The receptors shown here come from a male donor with ankylosing spondylitis.

The table lists this clonotype with a few counts. The chain uses TRBV28 and TRBJ2-7; D is unresolved. The CDR3 has 16 residues. V was cut by 3 bases and J by 2 bases, with 17 bases left in between. Per germline, CDR1 MDHEN and CDR2 SYDVKM. The CDR3 nucleotides are TGTGCCAGCAGTTTGGGGTCGGATCCTTTCACCTACGAGCAGTACTTC. Protein sequence: CASSLGSDPFTYEQYF.

Comment on this clonotype: The junction departs from germline at one end; a sequencing error may be responsible. J is TRBJ1-3 and V is TRBV3-1; D might be TRBD1 (5 bases). CDR3 length: 19 amino acids. Germline CDR1 reads LGHDT; CDR2 reads YNNKEL (reference sequence). The CDR3 coding sequence is TGTGCCTGCAGTTTAGCGGGGGACGGACTAGAGCCCTCTGGAAACACCATATATTTT. Protein product: CACSLAGDGLEPSGNTIYF.

V gene TRBV10-3 combines with J gene TRBJ2-7; 9 bases are shared with TRBD1. The CDR3 loop spans 13 amino acids. CDR1 ENHRY and CDR2 SYGVKD come from the germline V gene. After removal of 10 bases from V and 2 bases from J, the junction contained 6 bases not matched to a gene. The CDR3 loop is CATRTGEAYEQYF. As DNA, the CDR3 is TGTGCCACCAGGACAGGGGAAGCCTACGAGCAGTACTTC.

This clonotype was detected only a few times. CDR3 amino acids: CATSDRRGAGYNEQFF. DNA of the CDR3: TGTGCCACCAGTGACCGGAGGGGGGCTGGCTACAATGAGCAGTTCTTC. The V and J genes are TRBV24-1 and TRBJ2-1, with D possibly being TRBD1 or TRBD2 (6 bases each). CDR1 is KGHDR, CDR2 SFDVKD, per germline. V dropped 4 bases and J dropped 3 bases, with 15 bases sitting between them. The CDR3 consists of 16 residues.

This rearrangement joins TRBV29-1 to TRBJ2-7, with a weak D call TRBD2 (6 bases). V lost 1 base to trimming and J lost 5 bases, with 9 bases between them. The CDR3 runs 12 residues. CDR1 and CDR2 from the germline V gene are SQVTM and ANQGSEA. For the CDR3, the DNA is TGCAGCGTTGAAGTTGGAGGGAACGAGCAGTACTTC. It codes for CSVEVGGNEQYF.

This clonotype has at least ten counts. V usage is TRBV10-3 and J usage is TRBJ2-5; D uncertain. The germline CDR1 and CDR2 sequences are ENHRY and SYGVKD. CDR3 length equals 14 residues. Trimming took off 4 bases at V and 1 base at J, with 10 bases between the two ends. The CDR3 sequence is CAISAGTAQETQYF. The CDR3 nucleotides are TGTGCCATCAGTGCCGGAACAGCCCAAGAGACCCAGTACTTC.

The chain recombines TRBV7-9 with TRBJ2-5, with a tentative D call TRBD2 (6 bases). The CDR3 is made up of 15 amino acids. Germline V gene data show CDR1 as SEHNR and CDR2 as FQNEAQ (reference sequence). V lost 7 bases and J lost 5, with 20 bases in between. The CDR3 DNA reads as TGTGCCAGCAACGGAGGGAACAGCGGCGCGGAGACCCAGTACTTC. Translated, it gives CASNGGNSGAETQYF.

V usage is TRBV2 and J usage is TRBJ1-4; the D is unclear. Germline CDR1 is SNHLY and CDR2 is FYNNEI. The CDR3 has 14 residues. V gave up 3 bases and J gave up 6 bases, with 11 bases separating them. CDR3 coding DNA: TGTGCCAGCAGTGATGGTCGATTGGATGAAAAACTGTTTTTT. This codes for CASSDGRLDEKLFF.

A few counts support this clonotype. The J gene is TRBJ2-2, the V gene TRBV11-2; D is ambiguous. The CDR3 is 14 residues long. V was pared by 4 bases and J by 6 bases, with 12 bases between. Per the germline V gene, CDR1 is SGHAT and CDR2 is FQNNGV. The CDR3 region has the DNA TGTGCCAGCAGCTCCCCTGATAGCTCCGGGGAGCTGTTTTTT. This sequence encodes CASSSPDSSGELFF.

This clonotype has just a few counts. This chain uses TRBV12-3 or TRBV12-4 with TRBJ1-5; D gene uncertain. V dropped 3 bases and J dropped 4 bases, with 7 bases sitting between them. The CDR3 sequence is 13 residues long. For the CDR3, the DNA is TGTGCCAGCAGTTTCGGCCGGAATCAGCCCCAGCATTTT. As protein: CASSFGRNQPQHF.

This clonotype has a handful of counts. The V and J genes are TRBV9 and TRBJ2-1, with D maybe TRBD2 (6 bases). Germline CDR1 SGDLS, CDR2 YYNGEE. V lost 4 bases, J lost 2 bases, and 13 bases lay in between. This CDR3 region has 15 residues. CDR3 nucleotides: TGTGCCAGCAGCCCACAAGCGGGTGCCTACAATGAGCAGTTCTTC. It translates to CASSPQAGAYNEQFF.

In its sample, this clonotype was seen a few times. The chain combines TRBV7-7 with TRBJ2-1; possibly TRBD1 or TRBD2 for D (5 bases each). The CDR3 has 16 residues. CDR1 is SSHAT and CDR2 is FNYEAQ in the germline V gene (reference sequence). V was shortened by 5 bases and J by 9 bases, with 23 bases between the two germline ends. The CDR3 here is CASSLNPGGTRGEQFF. The CDR3 DNA sequence: TGTGCCAGCAGCCTCAATCCAGGCGGAACTAGGGGTGAGCAGTTCTTC.

This clonotype was counted at least ten times. J is TRBJ2-2 and V is TRBV29-1, with D perhaps TRBD2 (5 bases). V was trimmed by 3 bases and J by 6 bases, leaving 17 bases between them. The CDR3 has 15 amino acids. Germline loops: CDR1 SQVTM, CDR2 ANQGSEA. Written as DNA, the CDR3 is TGCAGCGTTGACTTCGGCGGGCCAACCCCCGGGGAGCTGTTTTTT. This sequence encodes CSVDFGGPTPGELFF.

There are a few counts of this clonotype. The chain has TRBV4-1 and TRBJ1-6; D ambiguous. This CDR3 has 12 amino acids. The V end lost 0 bases, the J end lost 10 bases, and 4 bases lay between the germline ends. Germline lookup yields CDR1 MGHRA and CDR2 YSYEKL. CDR3 DNA sequence: TGCGCCAGCAGCCAAGATCTCTCACCCCTCCACTTT. Amino acids: CASSQDLSPLHF.

The V gene is TRBV20-1, the J gene TRBJ2-7; D may be TRBD2 (6 bases). Per germline, CDR1 DFQATT and CDR2 SNEGSKA (reference sequence). This CDR3 has 17 amino acids. With 2 bases removed from V and 2 bases from J, the gap between germline ends came to 22 bases. CDR3 loop: CSARTDQTRTYPYEQYF. The CDR3 bases are TGCAGTGCTAGAACTGATCAGACTAGAACTTACCCCTACGAGCAGTACTTC.

This clonotype was seen more than once but under ten times. An end of the junction does not agree with germline; a read error may underlie this. J is TRBJ1-1 and V is TRBV6-5; 8 bases align to TRBD1. Looked up from germline, CDR1 is MNHEY and CDR2 is SVGAGI. CDR3 length equals 15 residues. Here the CDR3 DNA reads TGTGCCAGCAGTGACTCACAGGGGGGGAGCACTGAAGCTTTCTTT. This codes for CASSDSQGGSTEAFF.

The rearrangement joins TRBV5-1 to TRBJ2-7, with D maybe TRBD2 (6 bases). The germline V and J ends were trimmed by 1 base and 4 bases, with 15 bases remaining between them. There are 15 residues in the CDR3. CDR1 is SGHRS and CDR2 is YFSETQ in the germline V gene. This CDR3 reads CASSLYTGAGYEQYF. Written as DNA, the CDR3 is TGCGCCAGCAGCTTGTATACGGGAGCCGGATACGAGCAGTACTTC.

In this sample, this clonotype turned up a few times. This chain links TRBV12-3 or TRBV12-4 with TRBJ2-5; D perhaps matches TRBD2 (7 bases). V lost 3 bases to trimming and J lost 4 bases, with 18 bases between them. The CDR3 is 16 residues long. The CDR3 loop reads CASSFQGLLAGETQYF. The CDR3 bases are TGTGCCAGCAGTTTCCAGGGGCTTTTAGCGGGAGAGACCCAGTACTTC.

The chain combines TRBV7-3 with TRBJ1-1; TRBD1 is a possible D gene (5 bases). The V gene's germline CDR1 is SGHTA and CDR2 FQGTGA. The CDR3 totals 14 residues. Trimming shortened V by 5 bases and J by 0 bases, and 10 bases separated the two germline ends. CDR3 loop: CASSPGHLNTEAFF. As DNA, the CDR3 is TGTGCCAGCAGCCCGGGGCACCTGAACACTGAAGCTTTCTTT.

This clonotype has just a few counts. The chain couples TRBV14 to TRBJ1-4; D not certain. Trimming stripped 7 bases from V and 7 bases from J, with 13 bases between. There are 13 residues in the CDR3. In germline, CDR1 is SGHDN, CDR2 FVKESK. CDR3 sequence reads: CASNRVLSEKLFF. DNA of the CDR3: TGTGCCAGCAATAGGGTCTTGAGTGAAAAACTGTTTTTT.

This clonotype was found a few times. The chain uses TRBV4-1 and TRBJ1-5; no definite D call. Looked up from germline, CDR1 is MGHRA and CDR2 is YSYEKL. Between the trimmed V and J ends, which lost 1 base and 0 bases, there was a span of 7 bases. The length of the CDR3 is 15 residues. This chain's CDR3 is CASSQGSNSNQPQHF. For the CDR3, the DNA is TGCGCCAGCAGCCAAGGCAGCAATAGCAATCAGCCCCAGCATTTT.

The chain has TRBV7-9 and TRBJ2-1; 12 bases line up with TRBD2. Germline-derived CDR1 and CDR2 are SEHNR and FQNEAQ (reference sequence). J was trimmed by 8 bases and V by 5 bases; bases with no gene match: 10. There are 16 residues in the CDR3. The DNA for the CDR3 is TGTGCCAGCAGCCATCCTCTAGCGGGGGGGCCTTATGAGCAGTTCTTC. Protein sequence: CASSHPLAGGPYEQFF.

This clonotype was seen more than once but under ten times. The rearrangement links TRBV7-9 to TRBJ2-5; D ambiguous. Trimming shortened V by 5 bases and J by 2 bases, and 12 bases separated the two germline ends. Germline assignment: CDR1 SEHNR and CDR2 FQNEAQ (reference sequence). The CDR3 is 14 residues long. CDR3 sequence (DNA): TGTGCCAGCAGCCCCCCCCTGGGGCAAGAGACCCAGTACTTC. Translated, it gives CASSPPLGQETQYF.